A single sample is the source of the 3 T cell receptor beta chains below, sequenced in a study of response to subunit inactivated influenza vaccine. Each CDR3 protein is one row after TCRdb ran MiXCR on the RT-PCR reads. The table lists more than 200,000 distinct CDR3 sequences, 10% to 15% of them singletons. The sample consisted of non-naive T cells sorted from PBMCs, taken around 14 days before vaccination. These receptors were taken from a man aged 50-59 years who received an inactivated influenza vaccine.

The chain couples TRBV5-1 to TRBJ1-1; D possibly corresponds to TRBD1 (5 bases). The CDR3 is 14 amino acids. Germline values: CDR1 SGHRS, CDR2 YFSETQ. V was cut by 2 bases and J by 8 bases, with 16 bases left in between. The CDR3 DNA sequence: TGCGCCAGCAGCTTCGTGCCTCACGGGGGGGAAGCTTTCTTT. This sequence encodes CASSFVPHGGEAFF. The full variable domain, completed using reference TRBV5-1 and TRBJ1-1, is KAGVTQTPRYLIKTRGQQVTLSCSPISGHRSVSWYQQTPGQGLQFLFEYFSETQRNKGNFPGRFSGRQFSNSRSEMNVSTLELGDSALYLCASSFVPHGGEAFFGQGTRLTVV.

This clonotype was recorded at least ten times. The chain carries TRBV11-2 and TRBJ2-2; tentatively, D is TRBD2 (5 bases). Germline V gene data show CDR1 as SGHAT and CDR2 as FQNNGV. The CDR3 consists of 17 residues. With 0 bases removed from V and 2 bases from J, the gap between germline ends came to 13 bases. The CDR3 region has the DNA TGTGCCAGCAGCTTAGACTCTCAACGGGGAAACACCGGGGAGCTGTTTTTT. Encoded protein: CASSLDSQRGNTGELFF. The whole variable domain, filled in from reference TRBV11-2 and TRBJ2-2, reads EAGVAQSPRYKIIEKRQSVAFWCNPISGHATLYWYQQILGQGPKLLIQFQNNGVVDDSQLPKDRFSAERLKGVDSTLKIQPAKLEDSAVYLCASSLDSQRGNTGELFFGEGSRLTVL.

This clonotype has a handful of counts. V is TRBV6-5 and J is TRBJ2-4, with unresolved D. The V end lost 0 bases, the J end lost 3 bases, and 21 bases lay between the germline ends. In germline, CDR1 is MNHEY, CDR2 SVGAGI. This CDR3 is 19 amino acids long. The CDR3 here is CASSYSFRTPSDGKNIQYF. CDR3 nucleotide sequence: TGTGCCAGCAGTTACTCCTTTCGAACTCCATCGGACGGCAAAAACATTCAGTACTTC.